This T cell receptor (beta chain) came from a study of human T cells and chemical hapten exposure. Time point of the sample: patch test 1, 2 weeks after DPC sensitization. As to treatment: therapeutic diphenylcyclopropenone sensitization with weekly scalp DPC. Total RNA was isolated from whole blood that had not been fractionated. CDR1 and CDR2 from the germline V gene are SQVTM and ANQGSEA. V gave up 7 bases and J gave up 6 bases, with 8 bases separating them. This CDR3 contains 10 residues. This clonotype has a count of ten or more. Unique molecular identifiers were attached to individual cDNA molecules within the library. Original processing methods: TCRs per sample had a median of around 96,000 and ranged from roughly 23,224 to 700,000. Each CDR3 protein is one row after TCRdb ran MiXCR on the RACE reads. The V and J calls follow TCRdb's processing rather than the paper's. The table shows around 380,000 distinct CDR3 sequences, with more than 4.5% occurring only once.

V and J are TRBV29-1 and TRBJ2-3; D is possibly TRBD1 or TRBD2 (5 bases each). The source of this sequence is a woman between 50 and 59 years old with alopecia areata. Some clones in this sample may be carry-over from other donors' samples. The source was whole blood, collected in connection with sensitization to the hapten diphenylcyclopropenone (DPC). The CDR3 coding sequence is TGCAGCGGTGAGGGGGATACGCAGTATTTT. Amino acid sequence: CSGEGDTQYF.